Presented here are 9 T cell receptor beta chains from one specimen sequenced in a study of CD8+ T cells in alopecia areata (dated by TCRdb to 2016 to 2018). To prepare the library, the immunoSEQ multiplex PCR assay was applied. RNA was extracted from all samples and reverse transcribed into cDNA, which served as template for TCR sequencing. What TCRdb holds here is the immuneACCESS table cut down to in-frame rearrangements. Part of the clones is not present; checked against another copy, under half of the missing clones reflect an unresolved V gene, and the others are unexplained. The sample table records about 220,000 clones; 50% to 60% of these occur just once. The ten largest clones capture roughly 1.5% of the sample. Sample time point, as interpreted from the label and publication: approximately 4 weeks on oral tofacitinib. What this sample's treatment or condition label stands for: oral pan-JAK inhibitor, 5-10 mg twice daily.

Sequencing was performed on CD4+ T cells sorted from blood, taken at week 4, from a patient treated with tofacitinib. The source is a human donor with alopecia areata.

This clone was found a few times. The chain has TRBV28 and TRBJ2-7, with TRBD2 matching 9 bases. There are 15 residues in the CDR3. Trimming took 7 bases from V and 2 from J; bases not matched to a gene: 9. Per germline, CDR1 MDHEN and CDR2 SYDVKM. The CDR3 sequence: CASKEAGGLTYEQYF. For the CDR3, the DNA is TGTGCCAGCAAAGAAGCGGGGGGACTTACCTACGAGCAGTACTTC.

This chain links TRBV29-1 with TRBJ2-1; D is unresolved. This CDR3 spans 11 amino acids. Germline CDR1 is SQVTM and CDR2 is ANQGSEA. Trimming left V 4 bases short and J 4 bases short, with 5 bases between. The CDR3 DNA reads as TGCAGCGTTGTAATGTACAATGAGCAGTTCTTC. This codes for CSVVMYNEQFF.

This clone has more than one count but fewer than ten. This chain links TRBV25-1 with TRBJ2-7, with D perhaps TRBD1 (5 bases). The CDR3 covers 15 residues. Trimming pared 3 bases from V and 4 bases from J, leaving 16 bases between. Germline CDR1 reads MGHDK; CDR2 reads SYGVNS. CDR3 in amino acids: CASSDPGQSDYEQYF. The CDR3 DNA reads TGTGCCAGCAGTGATCCAGGACAATCCGATTACGAGCAGTACTTC.

This clone has only one observation. The V and J genes are TRBV5-1 and TRBJ2-1, with a weak D call TRBD2 (6 bases). The length of the CDR3 is 16 residues. The germline CDR1 and CDR2 sequences are SGHRS and YFSETQ. The V gene lost 4 bases and the J gene lost 0 bases, with 14 bases spanning the gap. For the CDR3, the DNA is TGCGCCAGCAGCGGGGGACTTACGAGCTCCTACAATGAGCAGTTCTTC. The encoded protein is CASSGGLTSSYNEQFF.

This clone came up once. J is TRBJ1-6 and V is TRBV7-2; 8 nucleotides match TRBD1. Germline trimming cut 4 bases from V and 9 bases from J; bases unmatched to any gene: 8. Germline loops: CDR1 SGHTA, CDR2 FQGNSA. The CDR3 sequence is 15 residues long. The CDR3 sequence is CASSSRQGRSSPLHF. The CDR3 DNA sequence: TGTGCCAGCAGCTCAAGACAGGGGAGGAGTTCACCCCTCCACTTT.

V gene TRBV5-4 combines with J gene TRBJ2-1, with D perhaps matching TRBD2 (5 bases). V was pared by 4 bases and J by 3 bases, with 8 bases between. The V gene's germline CDR1 is SGHNT and CDR2 YYREEE (reference sequence). The CDR3 extends over 13 amino acids. The CDR3: CASSPRDYNEQFF. CDR3 coding DNA: TGTGCCAGCAGCCCCCGGGACTACAATGAGCAGTTCTTC. The full variable domain, with the rest looked up from reference TRBV5-4 and TRBJ2-1, is ETGVTQSPTHLIKTRGQQVTLRCSSQSGHNTVSWYQQALGQGPQFIFQYYREEENGRGNFPPRFSGLQFPNYSSELNVNALELDDSALYLCASSPRDYNEQFFGPGTRLTVL.

The chain carries TRBV7-2 and TRBJ2-7, with D possibly matching TRBD2 (5 bases). The CDR3 length is 13 residues. The germline V gene encodes CDR1 SGHTA and CDR2 FQGNSA. V gave up 3 bases and J gave up 6 bases, with 12 bases separating them. In DNA, the CDR3 is TGTGCCAGCAGCTTGCTGGGGAGCGGCGAGCAGTACTTC. Its protein product is CASSLLGSGEQYF.

The chain uses TRBV5-1 and TRBJ2-5, with 8 bases identical to TRBD2. The CDR3 consists of 16 residues. CDR1 and CDR2 (germline): SGHRS, YFSETQ. The V segment lost 2 bases and the J segment 1 base; nucleotides outside the gene matches: 7. In DNA form, the CDR3 reads TGCGCCAGCAGCTTTACAGCGGGGGCCCTCCAAGAGACCCAGTACTTC. It yields the protein CASSFTAGALQETQYF.

This clone was seen a few times. The gene calls are TRBV29-1 and TRBJ1-1; D possibly corresponds to TRBD1 (5 bases). Germline V lookup: CDR1 SQVTM, CDR2 ANQGSEA. There are 12 residues in the CDR3. V was clipped by 3 bases and J by 6 bases, with 11 bases between them. The CDR3 is CSVEGVMAEAFF. In nucleotides, the CDR3 is TGCAGCGTTGAGGGGGTAATGGCTGAAGCTTTCTTT.